This passage covers 25 T cell receptor beta chains from one sample sequenced in a study of blood T cell repertoires in COVID-19. TCRdb keeps only in-frame clones here, not all; method: immunoSEQ multiplex PCR. Among about 180,000 clones listed, more than 80% were seen once. The sample was PBMCs or T cells enriched from blood (not recorded which). The receptors stem from a man between 35 and 55 years old who had recovered from COVID-19.

The V and J genes are TRBV5-1 and TRBJ2-2; 7 positions match TRBD1. From germline, CDR1 is SGHRS and CDR2 YFSETQ. The CDR3 covers 16 residues. V dropped 7 bases and J dropped 0; count of bases not matched to a gene: 9. The CDR3 is CASGDRALANTGELFF. The CDR3 bases are TGCGCCAGCGGAGACAGGGCCCTCGCGAACACCGGGGAGCTGTTTTTT.

The rearrangement joins TRBV6-5 to TRBJ1-2; D not resolved. V was trimmed by 5 bases and J by 8 bases, leaving 15 bases between them. Looked up from germline, CDR1 is MNHEY and CDR2 is SVGAGI. The CDR3 has 13 amino acids. The CDR3 is CASSKTPSEGYTF. Written as DNA, the CDR3 is TGTGCCAGCAGTAAGACACCTTCGGAAGGCTACACCTTC.

The rearrangement uses TRBV6-6 and TRBJ1-2; 9 positions match TRBD1. Germline V CDR1 and CDR2: MNHNY, SVGAGI (reference sequence). This CDR3 is 11 amino acids long. With 9 bases clipped from V and 10 bases from J, the junction kept 6 bases outside the gene matches. The DNA for the CDR3 is TGTGCCAGGGGACAGGGAGCGGACTACACCTTC. Translation gives CARGQGADYTF.

This chain joins TRBV6-6 and TRBJ2-7, with D possibly being TRBD1 (6 bases). The CDR3 is made up of 12 amino acids. Germline V gene lookup returns CDR1 MNHNY and CDR2 SVGAGI (reference sequence). V was shortened by 6 bases and J by 3 bases, with 9 bases between the two germline ends. In DNA form, the CDR3 reads TGTGCCAGCAGCCCACAGGGCTACGAGCAGTACTTC. Its translation: CASSPQGYEQYF.

The V and J genes are TRBV10-3 and TRBJ2-7; the D gene is possibly TRBD1 (6 bases). Germline-derived CDR1 and CDR2 are ENHRY and SYGVKD. V lost 5 bases, J lost 7 bases, and 12 bases lay in between. CDR3 length: 12 amino acids. CDR3: CAISYRVGEQYF. DNA of the CDR3: TGTGCCATCAGTTACAGGGTCGGGGAGCAGTACTTC.

This CDR3 is CASSQPTGGHEQFF. The DNA of the CDR3 is TGTGCCAGCAGCCAACCAACAGGGGGCCATGAGCAGTTCTTC. The V gene is TRBV4-2, the J gene TRBJ2-1, with 9 bases matching TRBD1. V was pared by 2 bases and J by 8 bases, with 4 bases of the junction left unmatched. The CDR3 sequence is 14 residues long. The germline gives CDR1 LGHNA, CDR2 YNFKEQ.

The J gene is TRBJ2-2, the V gene TRBV19; D might be TRBD1 (5 bases). V lost 7 bases and J lost 9, with 12 bases in between. CDR1 LNHDA and CDR2 SQIVND come from the germline V gene (reference sequence). The CDR3 has 12 amino acids. The CDR3 coding sequence is TGTGCCAGTAAATCCGACAGCCGGGAGCTGTTTTTT. This encodes CASKSDSRELFF. Complete variable domain (other parts from reference TRBV19 and TRBJ2-2): DGGITQSPKYLFRKEGQNVTLSCEQNLNHDAMYWYRQDPGQGLRLIYYSQIVNDFQKGDIAEGYSVSREKKESFPLTVTSAQKNPTAFYLCASKSDSRELFFGEGSRLTVL.

The V and J genes are TRBV5-1 and TRBJ1-5, with TRBD1 as a possible D gene (6 bases). The length of the CDR3 is 14 residues. CDR1 and CDR2 from the germline V gene are SGHRS and YFSETQ. Trimming took off 2 bases at V and 4 bases at J, with 10 bases between the two ends. The CDR3 DNA reads TGCGCCAGCAGCTTACAGGGTGGGAATCAGCCCCAGCATTTT. Amino acid sequence: CASSLQGGNQPQHF.

The V gene is TRBV6-5, the J gene TRBJ2-2, with D maybe TRBD1 (5 bases). V shed 0 bases and J shed 1 base, with 9 bases lying between them. The length of the CDR3 is 16 residues. CDR1 MNHEY and CDR2 SVGAGI come from the germline V gene. CDR3 in amino acids: CASSYSIRGNTGELFF. The CDR3 DNA is TGTGCCAGCAGTTACTCAATTAGGGGGAACACCGGGGAGCTGTTTTTT.

This clone was detected ten times or more. The chain couples TRBV2 to TRBJ1-1, with D possibly being TRBD1 (5 bases). Germline assignment: CDR1 SNHLY and CDR2 FYNNEI. There are 11 residues in the CDR3. Trimming pared 6 bases from V and 7 bases from J, leaving 9 bases between. CDR3 DNA: TGTGCCAGCAGGGTGACAGTTGAAGCTTTCTTT. This sequence encodes CASRVTVEAFF.

V and J are TRBV20-1 and TRBJ1-2; D gene ambiguous. The germline CDR1 and CDR2 sequences are DFQATT and SNEGSKA (reference sequence). The CDR3 totals 11 residues. Trimming removed 3 bases at V and 7 bases at J, with 9 bases between. The CDR3 protein is CSASGPGGYTF. The CDR3 nucleotides read TGCAGTGCTAGTGGCCCGGGTGGCTACACCTTC.

This clone was picked up a small number of times. The rearrangement joins TRBV7-6 to TRBJ2-7, with TRBD2 matching 8 bases. The CDR3 covers 14 residues. Germline trimming cut 5 bases from V and 3 bases from J; bases unmatched to any gene: 6. Per the germline V gene, CDR1 is SGHVS and CDR2 is FNYEAQ. The CDR3, as DNA: TGTGCCAGCAGCCGGGGGCGGGAGGTCTACGAGCAGTACTTC. Protein: CASSRGREVYEQYF.

V gene TRBV19 combines with J gene TRBJ1-1, with 8 bases lining up with TRBD1. Losses at the gene ends were 5 bases for V and 5 bases for J; bases not matched to a gene: 13. CDR3 length equals 16 residues. The V gene's germline CDR1 is LNHDA and CDR2 SQIVND (reference sequence). CDR3 in amino acids: CASSAEIGQGVTEAFF. The CDR3 region has the DNA TGTGCCAGTAGTGCCGAAATTGGACAGGGAGTTACTGAAGCTTTCTTT.

The J gene is TRBJ2-2, the V gene TRBV7-2; D is perhaps TRBD1 (6 bases). Germline V gene lookup returns CDR1 SGHTA and CDR2 FQGNSA. Trimming removed 1 base at V and 1 base at J, with 7 bases between. The CDR3 covers 15 residues. CDR3 region: CASSLVRGNTGELFF. The CDR3 region has the DNA TGTGCCAGCAGCTTAGTCAGGGGGAACACCGGGGAGCTGTTTTTT.

V and J are TRBV3-1 (or the pseudogene TRBV3-2) and TRBJ1-2; D not certain. The CDR3 totals 12 residues. Germline CDR1 reads LGHDT; CDR2 reads YNNKEL (reference sequence). Trimming cost V 2 bases and J 4 bases, with 5 bases left between them. CDR3 residues: CASSQLPYGYTF. The DNA of the CDR3 is TGTGCCAGCAGCCAACTCCCCTATGGCTACACCTTC.

The CDR3 loop reads CASKVLAGPYNEQFF. In DNA form, the CDR3 reads TGCGCCAGCAAGGTCCTAGCGGGACCTTACAATGAGCAGTTCTTC. The J gene is TRBJ2-1, the V gene TRBV10-2, with 9 bases matching TRBD2. Germline CDR1 reads WSHSY; CDR2 reads SAAADI. The CDR3 spans 15 residues. Losses at the gene ends were 7 bases for V and 4 bases for J; bases not matched to a gene: 8.

The chain links TRBV30 to TRBJ2-7; D unclear. This CDR3 contains 13 residues. V lost 0 bases to trimming and J lost 6 bases, with 12 bases between them. Germline V gene data show CDR1 as GTSNPN and CDR2 as SVGIG (reference sequence). Here the CDR3 DNA reads TGTGCCTGGAGTGTACTCAGGCAGCCCGAGCAGTACTTC. It is translated as CAWSVLRQPEQYF.

This clone was seen just once. The V call is TRBV5-5, the J call TRBJ1-5; 10 bases agree with TRBD1. V trimming: 3 bases; J trimming: 3 bases; junction bases outside the gene matches: 6. Germline CDR1 is SGHKS and CDR2 is YYEKEE (reference sequence). The CDR3 consists of 16 residues. In DNA form, the CDR3 reads TGTGCCAGCAGCTCTTCCGGGACAGGGGACAATCAGCCCCAGCATTTT. Translated, it gives CASSSSGTGDNQPQHF. The complete variable domain, with remaining parts taken from reference TRBV5-5 and TRBJ1-5, reads DAGVTQSPTHLIKTRGQQVTLRCSPISGHKSVSWYQQVLGQGPQFIFQYYEKEERGRGNFPDRFSARQFPNYSSELNVNALLLGDSALYLCASSSSGTGDNQPQHFGDGTRLSIL.

The V gene is TRBV28, the J gene TRBJ2-7; 13 bases are shared with TRBD2. J lost 0 bases, V lost 0 bases, and 2 bases had no gene match. The CDR3 is 17 amino acids. Looked up from germline, CDR1 is MDHEN and CDR2 is SYDVKM. This CDR3 reads CASSLWGTSGNSYEQYF. The CDR3 bases are TGTGCCAGCAGTTTATGGGGGACTAGCGGGAACTCCTACGAGCAGTACTTC.

This clone was seen just once. The gene calls are TRBV4-2 and TRBJ2-5, with 10 nucleotides matching TRBD2. CDR1 and CDR2 from the germline V gene are LGHNA and YNFKEQ. V lost 4 bases, J lost 1 base, and 9 bases stayed unmatched. The CDR3 loop spans 17 amino acids. The CDR3 DNA is TGTGCCAGCAGCCCCACCGCTAGCGGGGGTTTCCAAGAGACCCAGTACTTC. Translation: CASSPTASGGFQETQYF.

The rearrangement joins TRBV30 to TRBJ1-2, with unresolved D. CDR3 size: 13 residues. Per germline, CDR1 GTSNPN and CDR2 SVGIG (reference sequence). With 1 base removed from V and 4 bases from J, the gap between germline ends came to 10 bases. DNA of the CDR3: TGTGCCTGGAGTGCACCCCAGTTCTATGGCTACACCTTC. Translation: CAWSAPQFYGYTF.

This clone was detected a few times. The chain is built from TRBV7-9 and TRBJ2-2, with 8 bases matching TRBD2. The length of the CDR3 is 15 residues. The germline CDR1 and CDR2 sequences are SEHNR and FQNEAQ (reference sequence). With 5 bases clipped from V and 1 base from J, the junction kept 3 bases outside the gene matches. The CDR3: CASSSTSGNTGELFF. The CDR3 DNA reads TGTGCCAGCAGCAGCACTAGCGGGAACACCGGGGAGCTGTTTTTT.

V is TRBV7-9 and J is TRBJ2-6, with a tentative D call TRBD1 (5 bases). Germline CDR1 reads SEHNR; CDR2 reads FQNEAQ (reference sequence). V was pared by 4 bases and J by 3 bases, with 22 bases between. The CDR3 covers 19 residues. CDR3 region: CASSSLPPGLTRGANVLTF. CDR3 sequence (DNA): TGTGCCAGCAGCTCCCTGCCCCCAGGGTTGACTCGTGGGGCCAACGTCCTGACTTTC.

V usage is TRBV3-1 (or the pseudogene TRBV3-2) and J usage is TRBJ1-1, with D perhaps matching TRBD1 (6 bases). This CDR3 region has 16 residues. V dropped 0 bases and J dropped 5 bases, with 16 bases sitting between them. CDR1 is LGHDT and CDR2 is YNNKEL in the germline V gene (reference sequence). CDR3 DNA: TGTGCCAGCAGCCAAGATAGTACAGGGAGTTATACTGAAGCTTTCTTT. Amino acids: CASSQDSTGSYTEAFF.

The chain combines TRBV19 with TRBJ2-3; a weak D match, TRBD1 (7 bases). The V end was cut by 3 bases, the J end by 5 bases, with 21 bases between. The CDR3 extends over 17 amino acids. Germline V CDR1 and CDR2: LNHDA, SQIVND (reference sequence). CDR3 amino acids: CASSIYFGGGKGDTQYF. DNA for the CDR3: TGTGCCAGTAGTATTTACTTCGGAGGGGGCAAAGGAGATACGCAGTATTTT.